This is a list of T cell receptor beta chains from one sample in a study of blood T cell repertoires in COVID-19. Sequencing used immunoSEQ multiplex PCR; TCRdb keeps in-frame clones, though not all of them. The sample yields more than 35,000 clones, just over 90% seen once. The source material was peripheral blood. The receptors were sampled from a human donor in a cohort sampled during active COVID-19. CDR3s include the opening cysteine and the closing phenylalanine or tryptophan. The order of the fields is J gene, V gene, clone size, D gene, CDR3 protein, CDR3 DNA. A D gene is named only where the DNA matches it firmly. Where a row states a size, it is once, few, many or the class of an expanded clone; other rows omit it.

>TRBJ2-1|TRBV18|once|.
CASSPGGGSYNEQFF
TGTGCCAGCTCACCAGGCGGAGGCTCCTACAATGAGCAGTTCTTC
>TRBJ1-1|TRBV4-1|few|TRBD1
CASSPRGQGDTEAFF
TGCGCCAGCAGCCCAAGGGGACAGGGGGACACTGAAGCTTTCTTT
>TRBJ1-1|TRBV5-5|.|.
CASSLVAGVNTEAFF
TGTGCCAGCAGCTTGGTAGCGGGGGTAAACACTGAAGCTTTCTTT
>TRBJ2-7|TRBV27|.|.
CASSLGNLARGGYEQYF
TGTGCCAGCAGTTTAGGGAACCTAGCGAGGGGCGGGTACGAGCAGTACTTC
>TRBJ1-1|TRBV6-5|.|TRBD1
CASSSDRGLGGKAFF
TGTGCCAGCAGTTCCGACAGGGGGCTAGGGGGTAAAGCTTTCTTT
>TRBJ2-3|TRBV6-5|.|.
CASSYLSGLRGDTQYF
TGTGCCAGCAGTTACCTTTCGGGTCTCAGGGGAGATACGCAGTATTTT
>TRBJ2-1|TRBV15|.|.
CATSRDKREPYNEQFF
TGTGCCACCAGCAGAGATAAACGGGAGCCATACAATGAGCAGTTCTTC
>TRBJ1-1|TRBV15|.|TRBD1
CATSRGLQGTEAFF
TGTGCCACCAGCAGAGGCCTACAGGGGACTGAAGCTTTCTTT
>TRBJ2-1|TRBV24-1|.|.
CATSDATGRSDNEQFF
TGTGCCACCAGTGATGCGACTGGCCGAAGCGACAATGAGCAGTTCTTC
>TRBJ2-1|TRBV5-1|.|.
CASSLVAHNEQFF
TGCGCCAGCAGCTTAGTAGCGCACAATGAGCAGTTCTTC
>TRBJ2-5|TRBV12-3/TRBV12-4|.|TRBD1
CASRTGRTTQYF
TGTGCCAGCAGGACAGGGCGGACGACCCAGTACTTC
>TRBJ2-5|TRBV4-3|.|TRBD1
CASSQGTGGRQETQYF
TGCGCCAGCAGCCAGGGGACAGGGGGCCGACAAGAGACCCAGTACTTC
>TRBJ2-3|TRBV18|once|.
CASSPVSGDTQYF
TGTGCCAGCTCACCAGTTAGCGGAGATACGCAGTATTTT
>TRBJ2-5|TRBV10-3|.|.
CAIGEAGVGETQYF
TGTGCCATCGGTGAGGCAGGCGTCGGTGAGACCCAGTACTTC
>TRBJ2-5|TRBV2|.|TRBD2
CASSEGASGETQYF
TGTGCCAGCAGTGAAGGGGCTAGCGGGGAGACCCAGTACTTC
>TRBJ2-1|TRBV15|.|.
CATSRDWGEEGHEQFF
TGTGCCACCAGCAGAGATTGGGGTGAGGAGGGCCATGAGCAGTTCTTC
>TRBJ2-1|TRBV7-2|once|TRBD2
CASSAPGLAGGSYNEQFF
TGTGCCAGCAGCGCGCCGGGACTAGCGGGGGGCTCCTACAATGAGCAGTTCTTC
>TRBJ2-1|TRBV19|.|TRBD2
CASSHEPGTSGYNEQFF
TGTGCCAGTAGTCACGAACCCGGGACTAGCGGATACAATGAGCAGTTCTTC
>TRBJ1-4|TRBV4-3|once|.
CASSQEPGGIEKLFF
TGCGCCAGCAGCCAAGAGCCGGGGGGGATTGAAAAACTGTTTTTT
>TRBJ2-5|TRBV29-1|.|TRBD2
CSAGTTFRTQYF
TGCAGCGCCGGGACTACGTTTCGGACCCAGTACTTC
>TRBJ2-2|TRBV3-1/TRBV3-2|.|TRBD2
CASSRGGRKPTGELFF
TGTGCCAGCTCTCGGGGGGGGAGGAAACCCACCGGGGAGCTGTTTTTT
>TRBJ2-7|TRBV7-2|.|.
CASSLGSGIYEQYF
TGTGCCAGCAGCTTAGGGTCAGGAATTTACGAGCAGTACTTC
>TRBJ2-1|TRBV5-1|.|TRBD2
CASSLDFVGASGYNEQFF
TGCGCCAGCAGCTTGGATTTTGTTGGGGCTAGCGGATACAATGAGCAGTTCTTC
>TRBJ2-4|TRBV6-6|.|TRBD2
CASSPESSGVAKNIQYF
TGTGCCAGCAGTCCCGAGTCTAGCGGAGTAGCCAAAAACATTCAGTACTTC
>TRBJ1-3|TRBV18|once|TRBD1
CASSPGQEYGTIYF
TGTGCCAGCTCACCGGGACAGGAGTACGGCACCATATATTTT
>TRBJ1-2|TRBV7-2|once|.
CASSRRSTAGLSGYTF
TGTGCCAGCAGCCGCCGATCGACAGCGGGGCTCTCTGGCTACACCTTC
>TRBJ2-1|TRBV30|once|.
CAWGEQGNEQFF
TGTGCCTGGGGGGAACAGGGAAATGAGCAGTTCTTC
>TRBJ2-2|TRBV29-1|.|TRBD1
CSVRTGGVGELFF
TGCAGCGTTCGGACAGGGGGTGTCGGGGAGCTGTTTTTT
>TRBJ2-7|TRBV5-5|.|TRBD1
CASSPGTGGRYEQYF
TGTGCCAGCAGCCCCGGGACAGGGGGAAGGTACGAGCAGTACTTC
>TRBJ2-5|TRBV19|.|TRBD1
CASSIGARGREETQYF
TGTGCCAGTAGTATAGGTGCCAGGGGGCGCGAAGAGACCCAGTACTTC
>TRBJ2-7|TRBV6-2/TRBV6-3|.|TRBD1
CASSLGQGSYEQYF
TGTGCCAGCAGCCTAGGACAGGGTTCCTACGAGCAGTACTTC
>TRBJ2-5|TRBV18|once|.
CASSPRETQYF
TGTGCCAGCTCACCCAGAGAGACCCAGTACTTC
>TRBJ1-1|TRBV10-3|.|.
CAIRKGQQNTEAFF
TGTGCCATCAGGAAGGGACAACAGAACACTGAAGCTTTCTTT
>TRBJ2-5|TRBV27|.|TRBD1
CASSSPGTVQETQYF
TGTGCCAGCAGTTCCCCCGGGACAGTCCAAGAGACCCAGTACTTC
>TRBJ1-2|TRBV12-5|.|TRBD1
CASGPQGGYGYTF
TGTGCTAGTGGACCCCAGGGGGGCTATGGCTACACCTTC
>TRBJ1-1|TRBV20-1|.|TRBD1
CSAAGQGTAFF
TGCAGTGCTGCCGGACAGGGAACGGCTTTCTTT
>TRBJ2-2|TRBV29-1|.|TRBD1
CSATRGQGRDTGELFF
TGCAGCGCCACAAGAGGACAGGGACGGGACACCGGGGAGCTGTTTTTT
>TRBJ1-3|TRBV11-2|once|.
CASSPIRERATIYF
TGTGCCAGCAGCCCCATACGGGAGCGAGCCACCATATATTTT
>TRBJ2-3|TRBV30|.|TRBD2
CAEGLAGADTQYF
TGTGCTGAGGGACTAGCGGGCGCAGATACGCAGTATTTT
>TRBJ1-1|TRBV5-1|.|.
CASSASTVNTEAFF
TGCGCCAGCAGCGCCTCGACAGTGAACACTGAAGCTTTCTTT
>TRBJ2-7|TRBV12-3/TRBV12-4|.|.
CASSVRDEQYF
TGTGCCAGCTCGGTCCGGGACGAGCAGTACTTC
>TRBJ2-7|TRBV6-5|.|.
CAAGLESSYEQYF
TGTGCCGCCGGGTTGGAAAGCTCCTACGAGCAGTACTTC
>TRBJ1-5|TRBV27|.|TRBD1
CASSSRQGHNQPQHF
TGTGCCAGCAGTTCCAGACAGGGTCATAATCAGCCCCAGCATTTT
>TRBJ1-1|TRBV6-5|.|.
CASSRTGTEAFF
TGTGCCAGCAGTCGAACAGGGACTGAAGCTTTCTTT
>TRBJ1-4|TRBV6-2/TRBV6-3|.|.
CASSYRGVGGEKLFF
TGTGCCAGCAGTTACCGGGGCGTCGGAGGGGAAAAACTGTTTTTT
>TRBJ2-1|TRBV7-2|.|.
CASSLAPLAYSYNEQFF
TGTGCCAGCAGCTTAGCCCCACTAGCTTACTCCTACAATGAGCAGTTCTTC
>TRBJ1-1|TRBV3-1/TRBV3-2|.|.
CASSLRGEAFF
TGTGCCAGCAGCCTCAGAGGAGAAGCTTTCTTT
>TRBJ1-1|TRBV28|.|.
CASSFEVTEAFF
TGTGCCAGCAGTTTCGAGGTCACTGAAGCTTTCTTT
>TRBJ2-7|TRBV5-1|.|TRBD1
CASSTAPRTGGNEQYF
TGCGCCAGCAGCACAGCTCCGCGGACAGGGGGCAACGAGCAGTACTTC
>TRBJ2-7|TRBV18|.|TRBD1
CASSPGTGGTYEQYF
TGTGCCAGCTCACCTGGGACAGGGGGCACCTACGAGCAGTACTTC
>TRBJ1-6|TRBV2|.|TRBD1
CASSQGARNSPLHF
TGTGCCAGCAGTCAGGGGGCGCGGAATTCACCCCTCCACTTT
>TRBJ1-1|TRBV30|.|.
CAWSVKSAGSNTEAFF
TGTGCCTGGAGTGTAAAATCGGCAGGGTCGAACACTGAAGCTTTCTTT
>TRBJ1-6|TRBV27|.|TRBD1
CASSRRDRAFGALHF
TGTGCCAGCAGTCGCCGGGACAGGGCCTTCGGTGCCCTCCACTTT
>TRBJ2-1|TRBV2|.|TRBD1
CASIRDRGYNEQFF
TGTGCCAGCATAAGGGACAGGGGGTACAATGAGCAGTTCTTC
>TRBJ2-5|TRBV10-2|few|.
CASSDRGGGETQYF
TGCGCCAGCAGTGACAGGGGAGGGGGAGAGACCCAGTACTTC
>TRBJ2-1|TRBV7-2|.|.
CASSLAGASGSNEQFF
TGTGCCAGCAGCTTAGCGGGGGCTAGTGGGAGTAATGAGCAGTTCTTC
>TRBJ1-2|TRBV4-3|.|TRBD1
CASSLDRGYGYTF
TGCGCCAGCAGCCTAGACAGGGGTTATGGCTACACCTTC
>TRBJ2-5|TRBV18|.|.
CASSPRGLGGETQYF
TGTGCCAGCTCACCACGGGGGTTGGGAGGAGAGACCCAGTACTTC
>TRBJ2-5|TRBV20-1|.|TRBD2
CSASPLAGQETQYF
TGCAGTGCTAGTCCACTAGCGGGCCAAGAGACCCAGTACTTC
>TRBJ2-5|TRBV19|.|.
CASSPLLAPETQYF
TGTGCCAGTAGTCCCTTACTAGCACCAGAGACCCAGTACTTC